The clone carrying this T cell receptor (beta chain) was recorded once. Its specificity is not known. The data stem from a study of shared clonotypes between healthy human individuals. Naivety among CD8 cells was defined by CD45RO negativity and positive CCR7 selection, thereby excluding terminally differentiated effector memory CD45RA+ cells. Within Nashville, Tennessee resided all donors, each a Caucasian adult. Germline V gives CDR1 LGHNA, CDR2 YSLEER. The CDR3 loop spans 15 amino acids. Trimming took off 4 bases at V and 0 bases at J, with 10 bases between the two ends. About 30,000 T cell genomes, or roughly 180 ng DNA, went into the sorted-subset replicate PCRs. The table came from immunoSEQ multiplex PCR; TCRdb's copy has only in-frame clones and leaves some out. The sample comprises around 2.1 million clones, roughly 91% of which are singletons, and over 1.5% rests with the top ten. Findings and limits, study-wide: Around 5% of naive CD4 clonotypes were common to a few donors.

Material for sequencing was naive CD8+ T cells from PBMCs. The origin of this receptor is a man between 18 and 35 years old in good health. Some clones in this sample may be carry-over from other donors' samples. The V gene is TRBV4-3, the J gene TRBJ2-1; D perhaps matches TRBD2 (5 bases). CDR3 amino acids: CASSRTVSSYNEQFF. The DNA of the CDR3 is TGCGCCAGCAGCCGGACTGTGAGCTCCTACAATGAGCAGTTCTTC.